These T cell receptor beta chains were read from a single sample in a study of Graves' ophthalmopathy and Graves' hyperthyroidism. TCRdb reprocessed the multiplex PCR reads via MiXCR and lists one record per CDR3 protein. Here the sample spans just over 600,000 distinct CDR3 sequences, roughly 20% being singletons. Source material: peripheral blood. The receptor set was obtained from a woman under 30 with stable Graves' hyperthyroidism. Some clones in this sample may be carry-over from other donors' samples. The conserved cysteine and the conserved F or W are not part of the CDR3 here. Size tells how often a clone was seen (once, few, many) or the class of an expanded clone, and some rows leave it out.

v_call	j_call	clone_size	cdr3_aa
TRBV6-5	TRBJ2-2	many	ASDRGVAGELF
TRBV4-2	TRBJ1-5	few	ASSQDLNRTGRGYSNQPQH
TRBV2	TRBJ1-2	many	ASQPGQGSVT
TRBV10-3	TRBJ1-2	many	AISESDRVFYGYT
TRBV20-1	TRBJ1-5	.	SARKGGWVPLLSADSNQPQH
TRBV7-2	TRBJ2-7	many	ASSFVGGTAHYEQY
TRBV6-1	TRBJ2-2	many	ASRTSASTGELF
TRBV15	TRBJ1-2	many	ATSRGTSGYT
TRBV9	TRBJ2-2	few	ASSVEVGVAGELF
TRBV28	TRBJ1-2	.	ASSPWDTYYGYT
TRBV14	TRBJ2-5	many	ASSRRTEETQY
TRBV12-3/TRBV12-4	TRBJ1-3	many	ASSPHTGDHTIY
TRBV6-1	TRBJ2-7	.	AGKARDRVSYEQY
TRBV7-3	TRBJ1-1	few	ASSSFLPRQPIPDVAF
TRBV4-2	TRBJ2-5	.	ASSQSLAVVISETQY
TRBV2	TRBJ1-5	many	ASSDKDRSQPQH
TRBV25-1	TRBJ2-7	.	ASSEYGGGAIEQY
TRBV5-1	TRBJ1-1	many	ASSSGQGGSEAF
TRBV30	TRBJ1-1	many	AWSVTAGQSAF
TRBV12-3/TRBV12-4	TRBJ2-4	many	ASLGRNKNIQY
TRBV12-3/TRBV12-4	TRBJ2-3	many	ASSPSGGDRDTQY
TRBV9	TRBJ2-2	.	ASSVDRGDGELF
TRBV19	TRBJ1-1	many	ASSGGDWTEAF
TRBV6-2/TRBV6-3	TRBJ1-1	few	ASSYSLLAGSTVPTVTEAF
TRBV27	TRBJ2-5	.	ASSTLLGTQY
TRBV6-1	TRBJ1-5	many	ASSRTGGQPQH
TRBV19	TRBJ1-5	.	ASRNWWGDNQPQH
TRBV6-2/TRBV6-3	TRBJ2-7	many	ASSYADGGGYEQY
TRBV20-1	TRBJ1-5	many	SARDARAGNQPQH
TRBV12-3/TRBV12-4	TRBJ1-2	many	ASSFSFPWDYGYT
TRBV12-3/TRBV12-4	TRBJ1-1	many	ASSLEPRPEAF
TRBV15	TRBJ2-1	many	ATSRAVGSGVYNEQF
TRBV12-3/TRBV12-4	TRBJ2-6	many	ASSLWGDRGHSGANVLT
TRBV6-4	TRBJ1-1	many	ASKKNPTLSMNTEAF
TRBV9	TRBJ1-5	many	ASSVGWSGNQPQH
TRBV30	TRBJ2-7	.	AWSVLRLAGLSSYEQY
TRBV28	TRBJ1-5	.	ASITGTQEGQPQH
TRBV5-6	TRBJ1-6	many	ASSLDMLNSPLH
TRBV20-1	TRBJ1-3	.	SARGIPSNQGWGNTIY
TRBV3-1	TRBJ2-7	.	ASSPSASASYEQY
TRBV2	TRBJ1-1	many	ASSTELTGTEAF
TRBV12-3/TRBV12-4	TRBJ2-4	many	ASSRDGALQY
TRBV20-1	TRBJ2-7	many	SAGGTGGYEQY
TRBV7-9	TRBJ1-1	.	ASSQGRGSTEAF
TRBV5-4	TRBJ2-2	.	ASSSSSVSGELF
TRBV12-3/TRBV12-4	TRBJ2-7	.	ASSLRQGRDEQY
TRBV6-1	TRBJ2-5	once	ASTRFETQY
TRBV27	TRBJ2-7	.	ASSSPRLAGVGEQY
TRBV12-3/TRBV12-4	TRBJ2-5	.	ASSLIRQETQY
TRBV6-5	TRBJ2-7	many	ASSYSSRTSGAYEQY
TRBV6-1	TRBJ1-2	many	ASSEAELVIYGYT
TRBV11-1	TRBJ2-7	few	ASSRTYSGRVYEQY
TRBV12-3/TRBV12-4	TRBJ1-2	many	ASSAQTGSGGYT
TRBV6-5	TRBJ2-5	.	ASSYSLRAETQY
TRBV28	TRBJ1-6	many	ASSPRGRAYNSPLH
TRBV6-5	TRBJ1-6	.	ASSYMKSSYNSPLH
TRBV19	TRBJ1-5	many	ASSTQGAGDQPQH